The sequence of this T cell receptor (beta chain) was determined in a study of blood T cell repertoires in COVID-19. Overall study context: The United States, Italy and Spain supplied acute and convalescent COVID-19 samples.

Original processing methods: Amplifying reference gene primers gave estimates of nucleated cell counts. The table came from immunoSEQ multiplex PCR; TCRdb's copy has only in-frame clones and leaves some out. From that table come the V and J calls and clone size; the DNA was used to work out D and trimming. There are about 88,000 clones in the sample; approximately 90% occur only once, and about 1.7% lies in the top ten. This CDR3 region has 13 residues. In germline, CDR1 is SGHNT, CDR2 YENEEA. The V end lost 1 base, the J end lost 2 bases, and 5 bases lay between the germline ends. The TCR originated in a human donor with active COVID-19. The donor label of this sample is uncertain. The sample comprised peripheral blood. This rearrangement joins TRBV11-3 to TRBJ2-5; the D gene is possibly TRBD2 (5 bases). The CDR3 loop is CASSLGGQETQYF. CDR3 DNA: TGTGCCAGCAGCTTAGGCGGGCAAGAGACCCAGTACTTC.